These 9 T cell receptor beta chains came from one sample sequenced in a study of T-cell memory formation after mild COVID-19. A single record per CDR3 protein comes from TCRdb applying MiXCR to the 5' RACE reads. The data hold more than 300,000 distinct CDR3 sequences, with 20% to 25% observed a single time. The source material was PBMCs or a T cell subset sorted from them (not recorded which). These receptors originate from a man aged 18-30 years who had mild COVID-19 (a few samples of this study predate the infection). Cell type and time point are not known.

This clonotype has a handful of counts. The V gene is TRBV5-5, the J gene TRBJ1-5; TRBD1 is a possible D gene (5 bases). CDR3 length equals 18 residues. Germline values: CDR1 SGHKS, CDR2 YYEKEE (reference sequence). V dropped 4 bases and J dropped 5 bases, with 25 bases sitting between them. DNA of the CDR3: TGTGCCAGCAGCCCGGTGGACGCGGGGCCGTATAACGATCAGCCCCAGCATTTT. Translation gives CASSPVDAGPYNDQPQHF.

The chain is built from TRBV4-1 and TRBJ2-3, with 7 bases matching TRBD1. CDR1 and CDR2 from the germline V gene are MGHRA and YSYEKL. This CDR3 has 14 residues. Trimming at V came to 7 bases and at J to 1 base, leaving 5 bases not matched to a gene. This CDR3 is CASKGTGGTDTQYF. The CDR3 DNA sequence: TGCGCCAGCAAGGGAACAGGGGGCACAGATACGCAGTATTTT.

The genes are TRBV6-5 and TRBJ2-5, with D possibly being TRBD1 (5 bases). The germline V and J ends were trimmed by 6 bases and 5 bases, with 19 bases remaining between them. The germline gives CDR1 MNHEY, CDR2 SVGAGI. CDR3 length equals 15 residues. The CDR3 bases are TGTGCCAGCAGCCCACCTCAGGGTCCTTTGGAGACCCAGTACTTC. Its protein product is CASSPPQGPLETQYF.

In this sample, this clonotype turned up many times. This CDR3 reads CSVDTLAARANEQFF. The CDR3 nucleotides read TGCAGCGTTGACACCCTAGCGGCTCGGGCCAATGAGCAGTTCTTC. The V call is TRBV29-1, the J call TRBJ2-1, with 7 bases that match TRBD2. The J segment lost 6 bases and the V segment lost 3 bases, leaving 11 bases of the junction unmatched. CDR3 length: 15 amino acids. Germline V lookup: CDR1 SQVTM, CDR2 ANQGSEA.

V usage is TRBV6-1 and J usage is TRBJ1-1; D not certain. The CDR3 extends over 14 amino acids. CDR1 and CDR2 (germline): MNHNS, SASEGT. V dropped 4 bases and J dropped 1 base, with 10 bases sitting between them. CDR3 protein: CASSVSDGNTEAFF. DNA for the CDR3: TGTGCCAGCAGTGTTTCTGACGGGAACACTGAAGCTTTCTTT.

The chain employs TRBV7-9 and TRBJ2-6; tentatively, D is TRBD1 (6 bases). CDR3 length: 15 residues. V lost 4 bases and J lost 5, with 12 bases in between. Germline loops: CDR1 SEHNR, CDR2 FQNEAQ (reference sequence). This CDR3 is CASSSTGSRANVLTF. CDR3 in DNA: TGTGCCAGCAGCTCAACAGGGTCTCGGGCCAACGTCCTGACTTTC.

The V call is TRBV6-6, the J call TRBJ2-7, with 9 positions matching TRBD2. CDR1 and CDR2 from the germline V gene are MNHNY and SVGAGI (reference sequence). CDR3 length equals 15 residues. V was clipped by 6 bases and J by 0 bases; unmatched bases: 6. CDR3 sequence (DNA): TGTGCCAGCAGGGGTAGCGGGGGCAGCTCCTACGAGCAGTACGTC. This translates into CASRGSGGSSYEQYV.

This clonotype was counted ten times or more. The CDR3 DNA reads as TGCAGTGCTAGTGATCTAGTCACAGATACGCAGTATTTT. As protein: CSASDLVTDTQYF. The gene calls are TRBV20-1 and TRBJ2-3; unclear D gene. This CDR3 region has 13 residues. Looked up from germline, CDR1 is DFQATT and CDR2 is SNEGSKA (reference sequence). Trimming stripped 3 bases from V and 2 bases from J, with 9 bases between.

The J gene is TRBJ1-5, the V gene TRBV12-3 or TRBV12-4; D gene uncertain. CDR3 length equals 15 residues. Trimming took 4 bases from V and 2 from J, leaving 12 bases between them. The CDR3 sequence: CASSSAEGGNQPQHF. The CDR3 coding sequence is TGTGCCAGCAGTTCCGCGGAGGGCGGCAATCAGCCCCAGCATTTT.